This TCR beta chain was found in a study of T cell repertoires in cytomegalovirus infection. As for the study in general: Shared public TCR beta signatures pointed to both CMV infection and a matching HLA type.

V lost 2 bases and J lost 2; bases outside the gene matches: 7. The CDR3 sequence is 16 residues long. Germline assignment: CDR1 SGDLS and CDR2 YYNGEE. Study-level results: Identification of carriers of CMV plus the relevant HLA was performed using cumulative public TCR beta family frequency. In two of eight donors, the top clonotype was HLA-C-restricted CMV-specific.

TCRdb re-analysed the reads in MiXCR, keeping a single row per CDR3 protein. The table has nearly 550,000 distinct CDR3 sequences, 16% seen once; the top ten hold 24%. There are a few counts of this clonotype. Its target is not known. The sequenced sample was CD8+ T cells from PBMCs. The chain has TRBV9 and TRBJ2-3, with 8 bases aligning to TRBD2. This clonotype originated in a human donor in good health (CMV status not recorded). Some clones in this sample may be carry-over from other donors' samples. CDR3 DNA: TGTGCCAGCAGCGTCCTAGGAGCGGGAGCCACAGATACGCAGTATTTT. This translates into CASSVLGAGATDTQYF.